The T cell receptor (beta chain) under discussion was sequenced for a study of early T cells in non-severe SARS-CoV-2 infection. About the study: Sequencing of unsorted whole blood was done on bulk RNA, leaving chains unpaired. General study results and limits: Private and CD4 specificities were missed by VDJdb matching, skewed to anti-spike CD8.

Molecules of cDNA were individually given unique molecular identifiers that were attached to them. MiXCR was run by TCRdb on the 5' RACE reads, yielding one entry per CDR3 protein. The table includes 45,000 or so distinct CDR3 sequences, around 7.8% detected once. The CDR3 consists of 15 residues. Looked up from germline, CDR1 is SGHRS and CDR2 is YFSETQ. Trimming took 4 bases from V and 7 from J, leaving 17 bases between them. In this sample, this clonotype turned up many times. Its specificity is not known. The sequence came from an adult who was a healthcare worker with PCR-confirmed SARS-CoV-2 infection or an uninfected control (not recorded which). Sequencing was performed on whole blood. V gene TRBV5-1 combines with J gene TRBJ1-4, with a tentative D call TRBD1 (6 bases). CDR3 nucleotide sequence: TGCGCCAGCAGCCCGGCGGGGGGCGCGTCTGAAAAACTGTTTTTT. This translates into CASSPAGGASEKLFF.